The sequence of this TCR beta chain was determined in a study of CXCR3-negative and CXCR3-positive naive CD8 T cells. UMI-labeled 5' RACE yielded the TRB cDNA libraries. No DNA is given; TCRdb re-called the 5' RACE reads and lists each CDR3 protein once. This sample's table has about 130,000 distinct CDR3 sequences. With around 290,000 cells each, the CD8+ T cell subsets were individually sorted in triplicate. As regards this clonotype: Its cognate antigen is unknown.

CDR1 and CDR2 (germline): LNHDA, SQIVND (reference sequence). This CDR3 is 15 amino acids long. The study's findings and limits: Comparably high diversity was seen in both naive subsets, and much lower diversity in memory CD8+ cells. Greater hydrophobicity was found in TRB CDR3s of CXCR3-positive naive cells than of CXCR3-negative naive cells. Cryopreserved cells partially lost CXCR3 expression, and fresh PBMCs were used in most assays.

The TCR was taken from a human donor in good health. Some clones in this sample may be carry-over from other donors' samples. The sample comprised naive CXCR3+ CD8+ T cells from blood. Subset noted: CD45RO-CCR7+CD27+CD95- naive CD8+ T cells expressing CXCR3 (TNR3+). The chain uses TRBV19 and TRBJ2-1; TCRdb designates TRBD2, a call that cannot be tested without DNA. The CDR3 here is CASSIDILAYNEQFF.